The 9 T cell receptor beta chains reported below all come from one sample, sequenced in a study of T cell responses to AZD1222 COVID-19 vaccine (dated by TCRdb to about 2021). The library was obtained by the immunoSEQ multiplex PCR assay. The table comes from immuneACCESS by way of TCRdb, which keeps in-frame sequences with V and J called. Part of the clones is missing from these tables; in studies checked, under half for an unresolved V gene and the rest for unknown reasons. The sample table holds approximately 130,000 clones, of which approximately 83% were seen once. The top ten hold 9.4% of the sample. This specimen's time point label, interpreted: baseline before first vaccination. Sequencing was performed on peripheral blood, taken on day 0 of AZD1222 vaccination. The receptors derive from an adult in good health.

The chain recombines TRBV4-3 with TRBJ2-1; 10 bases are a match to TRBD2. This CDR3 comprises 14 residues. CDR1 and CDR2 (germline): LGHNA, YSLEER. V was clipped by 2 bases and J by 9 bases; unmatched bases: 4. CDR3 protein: CASSQPSGSSEQFF. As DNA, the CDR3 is TGCGCCAGCAGCCAACCTAGCGGGAGCAGTGAGCAGTTCTTC.

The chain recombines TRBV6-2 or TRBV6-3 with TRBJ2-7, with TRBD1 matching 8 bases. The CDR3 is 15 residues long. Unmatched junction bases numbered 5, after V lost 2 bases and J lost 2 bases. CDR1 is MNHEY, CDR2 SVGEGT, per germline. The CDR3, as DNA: TGTGCCAGCAGTTACCGGACAGGGCGGACCTACGAGCAGTACTTC. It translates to CASSYRTGRTYEQYF.

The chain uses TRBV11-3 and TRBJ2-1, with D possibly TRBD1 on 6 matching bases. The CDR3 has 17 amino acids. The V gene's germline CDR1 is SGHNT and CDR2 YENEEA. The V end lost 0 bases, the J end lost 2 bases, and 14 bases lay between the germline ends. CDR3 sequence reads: CASSLDLTGRAYNEQFF. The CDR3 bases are TGTGCCAGCAGCTTAGATCTTACAGGGCGGGCCTACAATGAGCAGTTCTTC.

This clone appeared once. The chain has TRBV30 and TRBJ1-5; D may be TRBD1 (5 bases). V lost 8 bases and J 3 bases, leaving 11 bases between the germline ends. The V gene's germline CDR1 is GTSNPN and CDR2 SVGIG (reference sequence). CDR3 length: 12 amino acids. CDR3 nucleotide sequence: TGTGCCCTGGGGGGTCTCAATCAGCCCCAGCATTTT. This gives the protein CALGGLNQPQHF.

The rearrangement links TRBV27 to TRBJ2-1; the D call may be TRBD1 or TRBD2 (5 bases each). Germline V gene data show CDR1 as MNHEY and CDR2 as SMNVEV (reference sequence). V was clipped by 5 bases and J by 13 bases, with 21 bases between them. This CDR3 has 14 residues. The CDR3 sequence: CASSHPERKRDQFF. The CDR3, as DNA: TGTGCCAGCAGTCACCCCGAGCGGAAGAGGGACCAGTTCTTC.

CDR3 region: CASSYVAGGSHEQYF. CDR3 nucleotide sequence: TGTGCCAGCAGTTACGTAGCGGGAGGTTCCCACGAGCAGTACTTC. The chain links TRBV6-5 to TRBJ2-7; 10 nucleotides match TRBD2. The V and J ends lost 2 bases and 5 bases, in that order; junction bases with no gene match: 6. Per germline, CDR1 MNHEY and CDR2 SVGAGI. This CDR3 is built from 15 residues.

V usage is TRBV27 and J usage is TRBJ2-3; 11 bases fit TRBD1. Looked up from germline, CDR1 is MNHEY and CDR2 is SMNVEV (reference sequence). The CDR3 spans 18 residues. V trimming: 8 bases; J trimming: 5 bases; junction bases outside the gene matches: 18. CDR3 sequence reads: CASWGTGGGGRARDTQYF. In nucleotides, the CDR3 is TGTGCCAGCTGGGGGACAGGGGGTGGCGGGAGGGCGAGAGATACGCAGTATTTT.

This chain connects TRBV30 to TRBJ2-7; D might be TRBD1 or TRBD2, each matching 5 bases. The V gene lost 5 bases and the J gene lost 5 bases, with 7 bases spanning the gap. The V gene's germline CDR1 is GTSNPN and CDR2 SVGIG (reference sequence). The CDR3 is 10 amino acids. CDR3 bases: TGTGCCTGGGGGACGAACGAGCAGTACTTC. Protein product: CAWGTNEQYF.

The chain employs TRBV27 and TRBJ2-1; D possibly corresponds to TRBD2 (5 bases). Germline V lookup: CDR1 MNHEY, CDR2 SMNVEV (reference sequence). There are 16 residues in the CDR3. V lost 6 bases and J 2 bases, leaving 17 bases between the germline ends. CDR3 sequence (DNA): TGTGCCAGCAGCCCTCCCGGTAGCGCCGCCTACAATGAGCAGTTCTTC. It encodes CASSPPGSAAYNEQFF.